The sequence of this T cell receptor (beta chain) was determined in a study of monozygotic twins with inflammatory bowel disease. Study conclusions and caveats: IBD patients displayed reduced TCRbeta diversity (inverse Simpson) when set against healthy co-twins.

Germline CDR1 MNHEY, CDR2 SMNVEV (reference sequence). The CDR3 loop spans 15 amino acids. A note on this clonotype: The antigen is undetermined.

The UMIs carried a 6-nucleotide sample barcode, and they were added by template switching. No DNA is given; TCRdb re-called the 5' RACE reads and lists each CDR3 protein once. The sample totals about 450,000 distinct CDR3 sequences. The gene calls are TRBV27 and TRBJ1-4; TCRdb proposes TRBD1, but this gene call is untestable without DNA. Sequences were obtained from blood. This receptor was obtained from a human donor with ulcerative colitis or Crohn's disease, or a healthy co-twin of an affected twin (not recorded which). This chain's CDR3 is CASSLLQGADEKLFF.